One sample yielded the 2 T cell receptor beta chains listed below, sequenced in a study of shared clonotypes between healthy human individuals. Method: immunoSEQ multiplex PCR; TCRdb's copy keeps in-frame clones and lacks some. The table has about a million clones, approximately 76% seen once. The sample consisted of memory CD4+ T cells sorted from blood. Subset noted: CD45RA-negative fraction. The receptor source for this set is a man between 18 and 35 years old in good health.

J is TRBJ1-6 and V is TRBV5-4; D is ambiguous. This CDR3 spans 13 amino acids. Trimming took off 2 bases at V and 8 bases at J, with 8 bases between the two ends. Germline CDR1 is SGHNT and CDR2 is YYREEE (reference sequence). The CDR3: CASSFNGDSPLHF. Written as DNA, the CDR3 is TGTGCCAGCAGCTTTAACGGGGATTCACCCCTCCACTTT.

As regards this clone: The sample carries other DNA sequences with the same CDR3. Here the CDR3 reads CASSLDRGAQYF. The CDR3 nucleotides are TGTGCCAGCAGCTTAGATCGGGGCGCGCAGTATTTT. The genes are TRBV11-2 and TRBJ2-3; D tentatively fits TRBD1 or TRBD2 (5 bases each). The germline CDR1 and CDR2 sequences are SGHAT and FQNNGV. V was shortened by 0 bases and J by 10 bases, with 8 bases between the two germline ends. The CDR3 is made up of 12 amino acids.